These 9 T cell receptor beta chains were all obtained from the same sample, sequenced in a study of T-cell reconstitution after alpha-beta-depleted transplantation in children. It was with unique molecular identifiers that the TCRbeta library was prepared. TCRdb reprocessed the PCR reads via MiXCR and lists one record per CDR3 protein. The sample has approximately 490,000 distinct CDR3 sequences; roughly 10% are singletons. The sequencing used PBMCs, collected before TCRalphabeta/CD19-depleted stem cell transplant. These receptors all come from a child aged 2 to 15 with inherited bone marrow failure, due to receive a stem cell transplant.

Notes on this clonotype: The conserved phenylalanine or tryptophan normally closing the CDR3 is absent here, so this likely arose from a read error. This CDR3 is CASSIQYPRPGPSSSGANVLTS. The CDR3 DNA reads as TGTGCCAGCAGCATACAATATCCTCGACCGGGACCGTCAAGCTCTGGGGCCAACGTCCTGACTTCC. The chain uses TRBV11-1 and TRBJ2-6, with D possibly called TRBD1 or TRBD2 (5 bases each). The CDR3 loop spans 22 amino acids. The ends were cut back, 5 bases at V and 0 bases at J, with 29 bases in the middle. The germline V gene encodes CDR1 SGHAT and CDR2 FQDESV (reference sequence).

The chain joins TRBV11-2 to TRBJ2-3, with 7 bases matching TRBD1. V shed 5 bases and J 5 bases; nucleotides not matched to a gene: 10. Germline V gives CDR1 SGHAT, CDR2 FQNNGV. This CDR3 comprises 15 residues. This CDR3 is CASSPSRQGGDTQYF. CDR3 bases: TGTGCCAGCAGCCCCTCGCGACAGGGCGGAGATACGCAGTATTTT.

This clonotype has a count of ten or more. This CDR3 reads CSATGQTYNEQFF. DNA for the CDR3: TGCAGTGCTACGGGACAAACCTACAATGAGCAGTTCTTC. V usage is TRBV20-1 and J usage is TRBJ2-1, with D possibly being TRBD1 (6 bases). Trimming left V 4 bases short and J 2 bases short, with 9 bases between. Per germline, CDR1 DFQATT and CDR2 SNEGSKA (reference sequence). This CDR3 contains 13 residues.

There are a few counts of this clonotype. The chain joins TRBV5-4 to TRBJ2-3; TRBD2 is a possible D gene (5 bases). From germline, CDR1 is SGHNT and CDR2 YYREEE (reference sequence). The V end lost 4 bases, the J end lost 7 bases, and 19 bases lay between the germline ends. This CDR3 is built from 15 residues. CDR3 nucleotide sequence: TGTGCCAGCAGCCGCCAACAGCGGATCATGAATACGCAGTATTTT. Encoded protein: CASSRQQRIMNTQYF.

This clonotype appeared a few times. The chain is built from TRBV7-8 and TRBJ2-5, with TRBD1 matching over 12 bases. Unmatched junction bases numbered 8, after V lost 3 bases and J lost 9 bases. The germline CDR1 and CDR2 sequences are SGHVS and FQNEAQ. The length of the CDR3 is 15 residues. CDR3 region: CASSFPGQGAEAQYF. DNA of the CDR3: TGTGCCAGCAGCTTTCCGGGACAGGGGGCGGAGGCCCAGTACTTC.

This clonotype came up many times. V usage is TRBV10-3 and J usage is TRBJ2-2, with 7 bases that match TRBD1. The CDR3 loop spans 15 amino acids. Germline CDR1 and CDR2: ENHRY and SYGVKD. The V gene end was trimmed by 4 bases and the J gene end by 4 bases; junction bases not matched to a gene: 6. CDR3 DNA: TGTGCCATCAGTGTGGGGACAGCGGCCACCGGGGAGCTGTTTTTT. Protein: CAISVGTAATGELFF.

This clonotype was picked up many times. The genes are TRBV6-1 and TRBJ2-4; D is undetermined. V was clipped by 6 bases and J by 8 bases, with 14 bases between them. The germline V gene encodes CDR1 MNHNS and CDR2 SASEGT. This CDR3 region has 13 residues. The CDR3 protein is CASSRIKGDIQYF. Here the CDR3 DNA reads TGTGCCAGCAGCCGAATTAAGGGTGACATTCAGTACTTC.

Concerning this clonotype itself: The junction and the germline gene differ at one end; a read error may be behind it. This chain joins TRBV4-1 and TRBJ2-7; D uncertain. This CDR3 has 12 amino acids. Germline values: CDR1 MGHRA, CDR2 YSYEKL. CDR3 nucleotides: TGCGCCATCAGCCAAGGTGCGGACGAGCAGTACTTC. Translation gives CAISQGADEQYF.

This sequence joins TRBV27 and TRBJ2-2; TRBD1 is a possible D gene (5 bases). The CDR3 runs to 16 residues. The germline V gene has CDR1 MNHEY and CDR2 SMNVEV (reference sequence). V was clipped by 5 bases and J by 7 bases, with 20 bases between them. The DNA of the CDR3 is TGTGCCAGCAGTAGCCTAGGGGCGGAATGGGTCGGGGAGCTGTTTTTT. Its protein is CASSSLGAEWVGELFF.